A selection of T cell receptor beta chains follows, all from one sample in a study of T cell responses to AZD1222 COVID-19 vaccine. Clones were read by immunoSEQ multiplex PCR, and TCRdb kept only the in-frame ones, dropping some. The sample includes under 200,000 clones, roughly 91% seen only once; the top ten take approximately 0.97%. Sequences were derived from peripheral blood, sampled on day 0 of AZD1222 vaccination. All receptors come from an adult in good health. Each CDR3 is given with its conserved first and last residue. D genes are given only for firm matches. Clone size is not always given. Where it is, it says once, few, many or a class for expanded clones.

v_call	clone_size	d_call	j_call	cdr3_aa	cdr3_nt
TRBV4-1	.	TRBD1	TRBJ1-1	CASSRGQPAEAFF	TGCGCCAGCAGCCGGGGACAGCCCGCTGAAGCTTTCTTT
TRBV27	.	TRBD1	TRBJ2-1	CASSPLGTGFNEQFF	TGTGCCAGCAGCCCACTGGGGACAGGGTTCAATGAGCAGTTCTTC
TRBV14	once	.	TRBJ2-5	CASSQVGGQTQYF	TGTGCCAGCAGCCAAGTCGGGGGACAGACCCAGTACTTC
TRBV6-5	.	TRBD1	TRBJ2-7	CASSFRGQDYEQYF	TGTGCCAGCAGTTTCAGGGGACAGGACTACGAGCAGTACTTC
TRBV7-2	.	.	TRBJ1-3	CASSLGHGNTIYF	TGTGCCAGCAGCTTAGGACACGGAAACACCATATATTTT
TRBV14	.	TRBD1	TRBJ1-6	CASSTWGQGDSPLHF	TGTGCCAGCAGCACCTGGGGACAGGGTGATTCACCCCTCCACTTT
TRBV2	.	TRBD2	TRBJ2-5	CASSEVRGQETQYF	TGTGCCAGCAGTGAAGTGCGGGGGCAAGAGACCCAGTACTTC
TRBV7-2	.	TRBD1	TRBJ2-1	CASKAGTGNNEQFF	TGTGCCAGCAAGGCCGGGACAGGTAACAATGAGCAGTTCTTC
TRBV6-5	.	.	TRBJ2-7	CASSLEPAYEQYF	TGTGCCAGCAGTTTGGAGCCCGCTTACGAGCAGTACTTC
TRBV6-5	few	TRBD1	TRBJ1-4	CASSQWTGGDEKLFF	TGTGCCAGCAGCCAATGGACAGGGGGGGATGAAAAACTGTTTTTT
TRBV7-6	.	TRBD2	TRBJ2-7	CASSLASSGGASAVYEQYF	TGTGCCAGCAGCTTAGCGAGTAGCGGGGGGGCCTCAGCTGTCTACGAGCAGTACTTC
TRBV4-1	.	TRBD1	TRBJ2-7	CASSKSGQGVYEQYF	TGCGCCAGCAGCAAATCGGGACAGGGCGTCTACGAGCAGTACTTC
TRBV19	.	.	TRBJ1-1	CASSSMRGSRNTEAFF	TGTGCCAGTAGCTCTATGCGCGGGTCCAGGAACACTGAAGCTTTCTTT
TRBV6-5	.	TRBD2	TRBJ2-2	CASSALAGRTGELFF	TGTGCCAGCAGCGCACTAGCGGGGCGCACCGGGGAGCTGTTTTTT
TRBV7-2	.	.	TRBJ2-1	CASSAPSYNEQFF	TGTGCCAGCAGCGCACCTTCCTACAATGAGCAGTTCTTC
TRBV18	.	.	TRBJ1-1	CASSPGRNTEAFF	TGTGCCAGCTCACCCGGACGGAACACTGAAGCTTTCTTT